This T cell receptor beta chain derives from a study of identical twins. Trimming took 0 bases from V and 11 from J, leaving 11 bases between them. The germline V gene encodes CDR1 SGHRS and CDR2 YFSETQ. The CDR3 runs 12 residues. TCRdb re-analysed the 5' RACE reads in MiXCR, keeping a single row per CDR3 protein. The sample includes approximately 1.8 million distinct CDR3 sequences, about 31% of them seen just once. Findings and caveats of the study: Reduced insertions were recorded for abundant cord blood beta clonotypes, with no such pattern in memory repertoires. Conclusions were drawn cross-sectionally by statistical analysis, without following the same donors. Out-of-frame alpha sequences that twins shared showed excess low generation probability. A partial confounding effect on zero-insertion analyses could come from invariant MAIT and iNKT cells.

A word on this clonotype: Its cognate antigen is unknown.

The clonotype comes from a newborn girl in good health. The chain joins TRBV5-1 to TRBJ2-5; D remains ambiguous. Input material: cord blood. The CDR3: CASSLDSTAQYF. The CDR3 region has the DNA TGCGCCAGCAGCTTGGATAGTACCGCGCAGTACTTC. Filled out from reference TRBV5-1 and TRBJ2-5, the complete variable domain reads KAGVTQTPRYLIKTRGQQVTLSCSPISGHRSVSWYQQTPGQGLQFLFEYFSETQRNKGNFPGRFSGRQFSNSRSEMNVSTLELGDSALYLCASSLDSTAQYFGPGTRLLVL.